Listed below are T cell receptor beta chains from one sample, sequenced in a study of blood T cell repertoires in COVID-19. Some clones are missing from TCRdb's copy, which holds only in-frame ones; the method was immunoSEQ multiplex PCR. The table lists 100,000 to 120,000 clones, over 80% of them singletons. The sequenced sample was peripheral blood. The receptors derive from a woman in her 70s with acute or convalescent COVID-19. Both conserved end residues are part of each CDR3.

CDR3aa: CASIEEGHRPYGYTF
v_gene: TRBV19
j_gene: TRBJ1-2

CDR3aa: CASRDYKRNEQFF
v_gene: TRBV19
j_gene: TRBJ2-1

CDR3aa: CASRGGLTGSSGNTIYF
v_gene: TRBV7-9
j_gene: TRBJ1-3

CDR3aa: CASSPRPGTGKTGELFF
v_gene: TRBV14
j_gene: TRBJ2-2

CDR3aa: CASSAEGSRGADTQYF
v_gene: TRBV5-4
j_gene: TRBJ2-3

CDR3aa: CASSQVGLAYNEQFF
v_gene: TRBV3-1/TRBV3-2
j_gene: TRBJ2-1

CDR3aa: CAITGTGGYGYTF
v_gene: TRBV10-3
j_gene: TRBJ1-2

CDR3aa: CASSLGTQGQHF
v_gene: TRBV28
j_gene: TRBJ1-5

CDR3aa: CASSPTDRSDQPQHF
v_gene: TRBV18
j_gene: TRBJ1-5

CDR3aa: CASSAGFRGGGTDTQYF
v_gene: TRBV5-4
j_gene: TRBJ2-3

CDR3aa: CASSGAGTGVYGYTF
v_gene: TRBV6-2/TRBV6-3
j_gene: TRBJ1-2

CDR3aa: CASSLDGAGRRNTIYF
v_gene: TRBV5-1
j_gene: TRBJ1-3

CDR3aa: CASSYGGTVLNTEAFF
v_gene: TRBV6-2/TRBV6-3
j_gene: TRBJ1-1

CDR3aa: CASNEQRELTGELFF
v_gene: TRBV28
j_gene: TRBJ2-2

CDR3aa: CSVVSGGLYNEQFF
v_gene: TRBV29-1
j_gene: TRBJ2-1